A single TCR beta chain is shown here with its context. Its antigen remains undetermined. Per-base quality was not reported, and no clone a single base away is much larger than it. This sample is drawn from a study of T cell responses to AZD1222 COVID-19 vaccine (dated by TCRdb to about 2021). With respect to the entire study: A total of approximately 250 trial participants underwent TCR sequencing, of whom about 200 had received two doses of AZD1222 and 26 had received two doses of the MenACWY control vaccine. Enrollment into the trials was organized by age into subgroups of 18-55, 56-69 and 70-plus years, and those subgroups contained roughly 140, 27 and 60 TCR-sequenced participants, respectively.

The CDR3 regions of human TCRbeta chains were analyzed by immunosequencing. The source study handled its data this way. TCRs in the repertoires were matched against a reference library of SARS-CoV-2-specific TCRs that had been generated with the MIRA antigen-specificity platform. Breadth meant the fraction of unique TCRs that were SARS-CoV-2-associated, whereas depth meant the fraction of total T cells that were SARS-CoV-2-associated. Using the MIRA data, each spike-specific TCR was assigned both to the spike region to which the TCR was reactive and to a CD4 or CD8 class. Log10-transformed breadth and depth values were compared by one-way ANOVA with Sidak's multiple comparisons tests. Drawn from immuneACCESS, this table holds only the in-frame rearrangements with V and J called that TCRdb kept. Clones are partly lost; checked studies trace under half to an unresolved V gene and leave the rest unexplained. That table supplies the V and J calls and clone size; D and trimming were determined from the DNA. Recorded for this sample are about 110,000 clones; 80% to 95% of them occurred a single time. Of the sample, about 2.6% falls within the top ten clones.

This specimen's time point label, interpreted: about 28 days (+/-7) after the second vaccine dose. AZD1222 recipients given second doses at about 4 weeks or at about 12 weeks were pooled, since spike-specific TCR depth and breadth were not found to differ between the two schedules. Samples from vaccinated people were obtained from the UK trials COV001 and COV002, which included a single-blind randomized controlled phase 2/3 trial of AZD1222 (ChAdOx1 nCoV-19) in healthy adults. For TCRbeta chain sequencing, PBMC samples from trial participants were taken at day 0 and at day 28 after the second dose. Beyond this particular receptor, the publication reports: CD4 TCRs associated with the vaccine covered the entire spike protein, and the dominant responses were in regions 160-218 and 743-854. No day 14 peak-response samples were available, so repertoires were characterized only after the peak T cell response. The 56-69-year group was small, and its depth increase did not reach significance, likely because of low power. Conclusions about previously exposed vaccinees were limited because only six AZD1222 recipients were SARS-CoV-2 seropositive at baseline. Participants were mostly white British, with more females than males. The authors suggested clonal diversity may have been underestimated. Reportedly, close to half of the unique spike-specific TCRs recognized epitopes lying outside the regions that are mutated in the B.1.351 and B.1.1.7 variants. After two AZD1222 doses, spike-specific TCR breadth and depth were significantly higher than at day 0 and than in MenACWY recipients.

This TCR came from an adult who received the AZD1222 COVID-19 vaccine. The sample was peripheral blood, taken 28 days after the second AZD1222 dose.

CDR3 sequence: CAGTVNWGAGGYTF. The DNA sequence reads TGTGCGGGGACCGTGAACTGGGGGGCCGGGGGCTACACCTTC. This chain is built from TRBV30 and TRBJ1-2; the D gene is perhaps TRBD1, on 6 matching bases. The CDR3 numbers 14 residues from cysteine through phenylalanine. The only DNA kept is the CDR3, 42 bases in frame from the first base. The germline V gene (reference sequence) yields GTSNPN for CDR1 and SVGIG for CDR2.